These T cell receptor beta chains were read from a single sample in a study of CD8 T cells in ankylosing spondylitis. TCRdb redid the calling of the 5' RACE reads with MiXCR, one entry per CDR3 protein. This sample carries about 24,000 distinct CDR3 sequences, roughly a sixth of them seen once, and the ten largest clones take 25% to 30%. The sequenced sample was blood. These receptors originate from a male donor with ankylosing spondylitis or in good health (not recorded which). CDR3s include the opening cysteine and the closing phenylalanine or tryptophan. D genes are given only for firm matches. Part of the rows lack a size; the others show once, few, many or a class for expanded clones.

J gene: TRBJ1-5
clone size: NA
D gene: NA
V gene: TRBV28
CDR3 length: 14
CDR3 DNA: TGTGCCAGCAGTTTATCGGGGAGCAATCAGCCCCAGCATTTT
CDR3 protein: CASSLSGSNQPQHF

J gene: TRBJ2-2
clone size: NA
D gene: TRBD2
V gene: TRBV28
CDR3 length: 15
CDR3 DNA: TGTGCCGCCTGGGAGGCTAGCGGGGGCGCCGGGGAGCTGTTTTTT
CDR3 protein: CAAWEASGGAGELFF

J gene: TRBJ2-1
clone size: many
D gene: TRBD1
V gene: TRBV29-1
CDR3 length: 13
CDR3 DNA: TGCAGCGTTGACGGACAGGCCTACAATGAGCAGTTCTTC
CDR3 protein: CSVDGQAYNEQFF

J gene: TRBJ1-1
clone size: NA
D gene: NA
V gene: TRBV11-2
CDR3 length: 15
CDR3 DNA: TGTGCCAGCAGCTCCCTTACAGGGAGCAACACTGAAGCTTTCTTT
CDR3 protein: CASSSLTGSNTEAFF

J gene: TRBJ2-1
clone size: many
D gene: TRBD2
V gene: TRBV11-2
CDR3 length: 15
CDR3 DNA: TGTGCCAGCCGGAGACTAGCGGGAGAATACAATGAGCAGTTCTTC
CDR3 protein: CASRRLAGEYNEQFF

J gene: TRBJ2-5
clone size: few
D gene: TRBD1
V gene: TRBV25-1
CDR3 length: 13
CDR3 DNA: TGTGCCAGCAGTGGACAGGGGCGGGAGACCCAGTACTTC
CDR3 protein: CASSGQGRETQYF

J gene: TRBJ2-3
clone size: medium-sized
D gene: TRBD2
V gene: TRBV28
CDR3 length: 16
CDR3 DNA: TGTGCCAGCAGTCTTAGCGGGGGCTCCTTCACAGATACGCAGTATTTT
CDR3 protein: CASSLSGGSFTDTQYF

J gene: TRBJ1-1
clone size: once
D gene: NA
V gene: TRBV20-1
CDR3 length: 13
CDR3 DNA: TGCAGTGCTCAGGACGGAGTGAACACTGAAGCTTTCTTT
CDR3 protein: CSAQDGVNTEAFF

J gene: TRBJ2-5
clone size: few
D gene: TRBD2
V gene: TRBV5-5
CDR3 length: 16
CDR3 DNA: TGTGCCAGCAGCCTGGAGGCTAGCGGGAGTCTGAAGACCCAGTACTTC
CDR3 protein: CASSLEASGSLKTQYF

J gene: TRBJ2-1
clone size: many
D gene: NA
V gene: TRBV29-1
CDR3 length: 14
CDR3 DNA: TGCAGCGTCCGGAATTTGGGGGCGTTTAATGAGCAGTTCTTC
CDR3 protein: CSVRNLGAFNEQFF

J gene: TRBJ2-1
clone size: NA
D gene: TRBD2
V gene: TRBV7-9
CDR3 length: 15
CDR3 DNA: TGTGCCAGCAGCCTCGACGGGGGGTACTTCGATGAGCAGTTCTTC
CDR3 protein: CASSLDGGYFDEQFF

J gene: TRBJ1-1
clone size: many
D gene: NA
V gene: TRBV29-1
CDR3 length: 12
CDR3 DNA: TGCAGCGTTGAAGATCCCGGAACTGAAGCTTTCTTT
CDR3 protein: CSVEDPGTEAFF

J gene: TRBJ2-4
clone size: NA
D gene: TRBD1
V gene: TRBV24-1
CDR3 length: 11
CDR3 DNA: TGTGCCACCCGACAGGGGAACATTCAGTACTTC
CDR3 protein: CATRQGNIQYF

J gene: TRBJ1-5
clone size: NA
D gene: NA
V gene: TRBV12-3/TRBV12-4
CDR3 length: 14
CDR3 DNA: TGTGCCAGCAACGCTGTCCGCGCTGGTCAGCCCCAGCATTTT
CDR3 protein: CASNAVRAGQPQHF

J gene: TRBJ1-3
clone size: few
D gene: TRBD1
V gene: TRBV28
CDR3 length: 16
CDR3 DNA: TGTGCCAGCACTAAAGACCCGGGACAGACTGGAAACACCATATATTTT
CDR3 protein: CASTKDPGQTGNTIYF

J gene: TRBJ2-3
clone size: many
D gene: NA
V gene: TRBV12-3/TRBV12-4
CDR3 length: 15
CDR3 DNA: TGTGCCAGCTCCCCGGGGGTCGGTGCGGCAGATACGCAGTATTTT
CDR3 protein: CASSPGVGAADTQYF

J gene: TRBJ2-1
clone size: few
D gene: NA
V gene: TRBV7-2
CDR3 length: 13
CDR3 DNA: TGTGCCAGCATGAGGGTTGGGTACGATGAGCAGTTCTTC
CDR3 protein: CASMRVGYDEQFF

J gene: TRBJ2-7
clone size: few
D gene: TRBD2
V gene: TRBV20-1
CDR3 length: 14
CDR3 DNA: TGCAGTGCCACCCTAGCGGGAAGAGTCTACGAGCAGTACTTC
CDR3 protein: CSATLAGRVYEQYF

J gene: TRBJ2-1
clone size: many
D gene: NA
V gene: TRBV9
CDR3 length: 16
CDR3 DNA: TGTGCCAGCACCAAAGGGGGGCGGGCCCTTTACAATGAGCAGTTCTTC
CDR3 protein: CASTKGGRALYNEQFF

J gene: TRBJ2-2
clone size: NA
D gene: NA
V gene: TRBV12-3/TRBV12-4
CDR3 length: 15
CDR3 DNA: TGTGCCAGCAGTTTAGGAGGGTCCAAGACCGGGGAGCTGTTTTTT
CDR3 protein: CASSLGGSKTGELFF

J gene: TRBJ2-7
clone size: NA
D gene: TRBD1
V gene: TRBV5-1
CDR3 length: 16
CDR3 DNA: TGTGCCAGCAGCTTGGTTATTGGAGGACAGGGTCGCGAGCAGTACTTC
CDR3 protein: CASSLVIGGQGREQYF

J gene: TRBJ2-5
clone size: many
D gene: NA
V gene: TRBV5-6
CDR3 length: 11
CDR3 DNA: TGTGCCAGCAGCTGGGAGGAGACCCAGTACTTC
CDR3 protein: CASSWEETQYF

J gene: TRBJ2-2
clone size: few
D gene: NA
V gene: TRBV7-2
CDR3 length: 16
CDR3 DNA: TGTGCCTCACCGAAAAGGCTCCCCCTGAACACCGGGGAGCTGTTTTTT
CDR3 protein: CASPKRLPLNTGELFF

J gene: TRBJ2-3
clone size: few
D gene: NA
V gene: TRBV20-1
CDR3 length: 14
CDR3 DNA: TGCAGTGCTTCTTTACGGGATGGAGCAGATACGCAGTATTTT
CDR3 protein: CSASLRDGADTQYF

J gene: TRBJ2-3
clone size: many
D gene: TRBD2
V gene: TRBV29-1
CDR3 length: 15
CDR3 DNA: TGCAGCGTTGAAGGGCGGGGGGATAGCACAGATACGCAGTATTTT
CDR3 protein: CSVEGRGDSTDTQYF

J gene: TRBJ1-4
clone size: NA
D gene: NA
V gene: TRBV4-3
CDR3 length: 14
CDR3 DNA: TGCGCCAGCAGCCAAGACACTAATAATGAAAAACTGTTTTTT
CDR3 protein: CASSQDTNNEKLFF

J gene: TRBJ2-1
clone size: few
D gene: TRBD2
V gene: TRBV19
CDR3 length: 15
CDR3 DNA: TGTGCCAGTAGCCGACTAGCGGGAGGTGTGAATGAGCAGTTCTTC
CDR3 protein: CASSRLAGGVNEQFF

J gene: TRBJ2-2
clone size: NA
D gene: NA
V gene: TRBV6-6
CDR3 length: 14
CDR3 DNA: TGTGCCAGCAGGACAGGGAGGGGCACCGGGGAGCTGTTTTTT
CDR3 protein: CASRTGRGTGELFF